This T cell receptor (beta chain) stems from a study of long-term antiretroviral therapy in people with HIV. Study context: Earliest sampling preceded the 2015 immediate-ART recommendation by about a decade. Whole-study results and caveats: Absence of data on ART adherence, viral resistance or therapy changes was noted. Collection spanned 2004 to 2017; ART regimens may be less effective than current ones. HIV repertoires spanned tighter CDR3 length ranges than controls did.

As concerns this clone: As yet, its antigen is unknown.

The immunoSEQ assay was v3.0, run at survey level. Using immunoSEQ multiplex PCR, the repertoire was profiled, and TCRdb retains in-frame clones only, with some absent. Of about 27,000 clones listed, about 84% were seen once; the top ten hold over 8.5%. The ends lost 4 bases at V and 4 bases at J; junction bases unmatched: 7. The germline CDR1 and CDR2 sequences are MNHEY and SVGAGI. CDR3 length equals 15 residues. The chain joins TRBV6-5 to TRBJ2-1; 7 bases fit TRBD1. The source was unsorted PBMCs, collected 0.8 years before starting antiretroviral therapy. The sequence derives from a man between 18 and 35 years old with HIV. In DNA form, the CDR3 reads TGTGCCAGCAGTTCGCAGGGGGACGGTTACAATGAGCAGTTCTTC. Translated: CASSSQGDGYNEQFF.